This TCR beta chain was captured by sequencing in a study of vaccination and CD4 T cells after COVID-19. Study in general: The authors used overlapping spike peptides from SARS-CoV-2, HCoV-NL63, HCoV-OC43 and HCoV-229E to stimulate cells. Researchers treated control cultures with a CEFX pool, an HIV-1 Nef pool, or no peptide. General study results and limits: In convalescent patients, 304 of 307 vaccine-specific clones were mono-reactive for SARS-CoV-2 spike.

The table lists this clonotype with a few counts. Its cognate antigen is unknown. Cultured CD4+ T-cell DNA underwent Oncomine TCR Beta short-read sequencing. MiXCR, applied by TCRdb to the PCR reads, yields one record per CDR3 protein. In the table there are more than 11,000 distinct CDR3 sequences, roughly 29% of which are singletons. The treatment denotes: 10-day PBMC culture with coronavirus spike peptide pools or control peptides (ViraFEST assay). Trimming at V came to 4 bases and at J to 2 bases, leaving 10 bases not matched to a gene. CDR3 length equals 16 residues. Germline values: CDR1 MNHEY, CDR2 SVGAGI.

This TCR derives from a human donor who received a COVID-19 vaccine. The V gene is TRBV6-5, the J gene TRBJ2-7; the match to TRBD2 covers 8 bases. Material: CD4+ T cells from blood, cultured in vitro, obtained before SARS-CoV-2 vaccination. This chain's CDR3 is CASSLNSGVATYEQYF. CDR3 DNA: TGTGCCAGCAGTTTAAATAGCGGGGTGGCCACCTACGAGCAGTACTTC.